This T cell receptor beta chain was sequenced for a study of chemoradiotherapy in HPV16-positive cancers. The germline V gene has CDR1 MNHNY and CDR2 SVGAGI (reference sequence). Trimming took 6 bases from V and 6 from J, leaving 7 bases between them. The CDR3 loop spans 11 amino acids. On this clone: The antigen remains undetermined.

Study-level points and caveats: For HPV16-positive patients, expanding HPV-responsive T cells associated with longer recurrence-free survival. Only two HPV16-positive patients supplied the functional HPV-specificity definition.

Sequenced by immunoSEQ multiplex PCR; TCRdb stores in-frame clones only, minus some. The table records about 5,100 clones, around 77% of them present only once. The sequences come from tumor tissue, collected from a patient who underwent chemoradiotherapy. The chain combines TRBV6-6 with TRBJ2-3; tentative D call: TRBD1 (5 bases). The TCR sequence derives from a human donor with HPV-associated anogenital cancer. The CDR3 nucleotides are TGTGCCAGCAGCTACAGGGATACGCAGTATTTT. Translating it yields CASSYRDTQYF.